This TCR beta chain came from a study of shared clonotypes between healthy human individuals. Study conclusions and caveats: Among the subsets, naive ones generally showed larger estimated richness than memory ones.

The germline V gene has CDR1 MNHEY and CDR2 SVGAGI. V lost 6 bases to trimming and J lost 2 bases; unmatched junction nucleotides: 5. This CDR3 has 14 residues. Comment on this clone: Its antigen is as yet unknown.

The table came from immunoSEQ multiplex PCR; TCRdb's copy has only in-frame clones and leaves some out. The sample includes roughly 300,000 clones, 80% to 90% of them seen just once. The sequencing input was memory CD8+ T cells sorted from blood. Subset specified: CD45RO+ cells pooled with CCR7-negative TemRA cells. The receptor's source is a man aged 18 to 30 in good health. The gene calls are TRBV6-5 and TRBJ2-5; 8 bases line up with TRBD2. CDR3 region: CASRKGLVQETQYF. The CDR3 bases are TGTGCCAGCAGAAAGGGACTAGTACAAGAGACCCAGTACTTC.